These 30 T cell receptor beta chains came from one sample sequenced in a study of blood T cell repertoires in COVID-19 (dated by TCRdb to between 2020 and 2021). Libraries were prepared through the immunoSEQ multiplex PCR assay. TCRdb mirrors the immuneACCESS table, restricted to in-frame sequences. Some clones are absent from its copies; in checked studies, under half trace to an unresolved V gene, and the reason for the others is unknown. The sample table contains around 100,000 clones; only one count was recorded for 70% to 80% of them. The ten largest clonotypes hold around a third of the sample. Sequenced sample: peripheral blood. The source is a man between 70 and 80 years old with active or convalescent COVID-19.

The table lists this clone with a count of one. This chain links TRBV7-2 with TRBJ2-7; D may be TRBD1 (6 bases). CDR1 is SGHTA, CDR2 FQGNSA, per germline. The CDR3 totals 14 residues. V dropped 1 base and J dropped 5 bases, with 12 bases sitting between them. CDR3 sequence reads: CASSLDRTENEQYF. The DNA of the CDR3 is TGTGCCAGCAGCTTAGATCGGACAGAAAACGAGCAGTACTTC.

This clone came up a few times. The CDR3 DNA sequence: TGTGCCAGCTCACCATCTCCAGGCACCTACGAGCAGTACTTC. The encoded protein is CASSPSPGTYEQYF. This chain connects TRBV18 to TRBJ2-7, with no clear D. This CDR3 has 14 amino acids. Trimming shortened V by 2 bases and J by 2 bases, and 10 bases separated the two germline ends. CDR1 and CDR2 (germline): KGHSH, LQKENI.

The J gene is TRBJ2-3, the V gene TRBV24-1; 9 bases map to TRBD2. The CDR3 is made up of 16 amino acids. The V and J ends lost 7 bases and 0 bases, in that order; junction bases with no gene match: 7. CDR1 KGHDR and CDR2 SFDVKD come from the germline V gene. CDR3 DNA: TGTGCCACCAGCAATAGCGGGGGTGCTAGCACAGATACGCAGTATTTT. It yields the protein CATSNSGGASTDTQYF.

In nucleotides, the CDR3 is TGTGCCAGCAGCGTAGAGACAGCGAACACCGGGGAGCTGTTTTTT. It is translated as CASSVETANTGELFF. This sequence joins TRBV9 and TRBJ2-2; D possibly corresponds to TRBD1 (5 bases). V dropped 0 bases and J dropped 0 bases, with 6 bases sitting between them. This CDR3 has 15 amino acids. Germline V gene lookup returns CDR1 SGDLS and CDR2 YYNGEE.

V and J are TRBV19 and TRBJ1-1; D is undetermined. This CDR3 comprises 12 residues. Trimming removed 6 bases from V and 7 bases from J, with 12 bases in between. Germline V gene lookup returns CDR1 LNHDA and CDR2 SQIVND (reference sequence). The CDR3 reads CASSPQAGEAFF. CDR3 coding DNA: TGTGCCAGTAGCCCCCAGGCAGGTGAAGCTTTCTTT.

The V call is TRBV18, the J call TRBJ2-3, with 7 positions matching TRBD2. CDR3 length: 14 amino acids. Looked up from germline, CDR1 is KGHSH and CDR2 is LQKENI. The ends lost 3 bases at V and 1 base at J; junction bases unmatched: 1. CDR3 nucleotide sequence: TGTGCCAGCTCACCGGCGGGGGGCACAGATACGCAGTATTTT. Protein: CASSPAGGTDTQYF.

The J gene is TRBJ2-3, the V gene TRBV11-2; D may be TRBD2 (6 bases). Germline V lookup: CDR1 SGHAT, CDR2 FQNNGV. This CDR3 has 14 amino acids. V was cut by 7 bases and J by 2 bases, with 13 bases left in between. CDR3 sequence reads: CASTIAADTDTQYF. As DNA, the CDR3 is TGTGCCAGCACAATAGCGGCAGACACAGATACGCAGTATTTT.

The CDR3 protein is CASSPYRTGVGYGYTF. DNA of the CDR3: TGTGCCAGCAGCCCTTATAGGACAGGGGTCGGCTATGGCTACACCTTC. This chain links TRBV14 with TRBJ1-2, with 9 positions matching TRBD1. Trimming removed 4 bases from V and 4 bases from J; junction bases left unmatched: 10. CDR1 is SGHDN, CDR2 FVKESK, per germline. The CDR3 consists of 16 residues. Variable domain in full (rest from reference TRBV14 and TRBJ1-2): EAGVTQFPSHSVIEKGQTVTLRCDPISGHDNLYWYRRVMGKEIKFLLHFVKESKQDESGMPNNRFLAERTGGTYSTLKVQPAELEDSGVYFCASSPYRTGVGYGYTFGSGTRLTVV.

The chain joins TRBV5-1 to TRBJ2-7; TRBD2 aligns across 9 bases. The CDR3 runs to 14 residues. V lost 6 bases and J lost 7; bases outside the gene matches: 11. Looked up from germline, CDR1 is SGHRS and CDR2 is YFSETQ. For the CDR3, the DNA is TGCGCCAGCAATTTGCGGGGGGGCGTAGGGGAGCAGTACTTC. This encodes CASNLRGGVGEQYF.

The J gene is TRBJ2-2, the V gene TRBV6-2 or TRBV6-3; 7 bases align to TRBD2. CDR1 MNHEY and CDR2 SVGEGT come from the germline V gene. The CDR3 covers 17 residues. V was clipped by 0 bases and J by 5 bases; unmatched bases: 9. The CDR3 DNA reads TGTGCCAGCAGTTACTCGGCTAGCGGAACCCGTACCGGGGAGCTGTTTTTT. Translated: CASSYSASGTRTGELFF.

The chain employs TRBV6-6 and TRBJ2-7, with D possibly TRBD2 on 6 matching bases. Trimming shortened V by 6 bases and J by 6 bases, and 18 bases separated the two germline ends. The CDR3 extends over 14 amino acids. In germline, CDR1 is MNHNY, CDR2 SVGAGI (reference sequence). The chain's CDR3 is CASSPYGGVAEQYF. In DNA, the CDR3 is TGTGCCAGCAGCCCATATGGAGGGGTAGCCGAGCAGTACTTC.

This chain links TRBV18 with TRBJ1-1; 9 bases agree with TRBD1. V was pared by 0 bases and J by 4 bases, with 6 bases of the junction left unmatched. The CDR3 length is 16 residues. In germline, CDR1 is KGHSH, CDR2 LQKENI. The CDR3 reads CASSPPGQGFGTEAFF. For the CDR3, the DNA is TGTGCCAGCTCACCACCGGGACAGGGTTTCGGCACTGAAGCTTTCTTT.

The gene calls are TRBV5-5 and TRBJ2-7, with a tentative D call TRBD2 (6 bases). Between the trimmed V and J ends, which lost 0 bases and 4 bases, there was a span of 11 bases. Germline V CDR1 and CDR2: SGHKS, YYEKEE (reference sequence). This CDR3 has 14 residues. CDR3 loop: CASSLGLGSYEQYF. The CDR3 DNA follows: TGTGCCAGCAGCTTGGGACTAGGATCGTACGAGCAGTACTTC.

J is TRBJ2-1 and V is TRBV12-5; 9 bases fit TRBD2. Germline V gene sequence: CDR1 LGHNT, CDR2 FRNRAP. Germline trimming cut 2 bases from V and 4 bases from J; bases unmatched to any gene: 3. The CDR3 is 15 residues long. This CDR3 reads CASGLPAGGYNEQFF. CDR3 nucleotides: TGTGCTAGTGGTTTGCCAGCGGGAGGTTACAATGAGCAGTTCTTC.

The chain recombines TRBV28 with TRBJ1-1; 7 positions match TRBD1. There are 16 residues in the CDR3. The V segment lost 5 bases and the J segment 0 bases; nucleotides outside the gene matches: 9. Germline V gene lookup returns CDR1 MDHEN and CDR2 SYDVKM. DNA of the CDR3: TGTGCCAGCAGTCCTACAGGGGCAGGGATGAACACTGAAGCTTTCTTT. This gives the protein CASSPTGAGMNTEAFF. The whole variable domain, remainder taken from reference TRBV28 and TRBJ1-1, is DVKVTQSSRYLVKRTGEKVFLECVQDMDHENMFWYRQDPGLGLRLIYFSYDVKMKEKGDIPEGYSVSREKKERFSLILESASTNQTSMYLCASSPTGAGMNTEAFFGQGTRLTVV.

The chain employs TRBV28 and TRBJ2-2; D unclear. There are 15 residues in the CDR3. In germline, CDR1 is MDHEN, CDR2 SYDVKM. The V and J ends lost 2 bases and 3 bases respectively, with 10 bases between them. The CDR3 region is CASSLDSLDTGELFF. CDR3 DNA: TGTGCCAGCAGTTTAGACTCATTAGACACCGGGGAGCTGTTTTTT.

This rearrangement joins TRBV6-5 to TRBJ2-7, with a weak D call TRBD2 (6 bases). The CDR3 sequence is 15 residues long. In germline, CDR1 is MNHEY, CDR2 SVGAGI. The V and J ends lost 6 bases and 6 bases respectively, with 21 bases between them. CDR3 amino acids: CASRISHGGSLEQYF. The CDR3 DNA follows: TGTGCCAGCAGAATCTCCCACGGGGGTTCCCTCGAGCAGTACTTC.

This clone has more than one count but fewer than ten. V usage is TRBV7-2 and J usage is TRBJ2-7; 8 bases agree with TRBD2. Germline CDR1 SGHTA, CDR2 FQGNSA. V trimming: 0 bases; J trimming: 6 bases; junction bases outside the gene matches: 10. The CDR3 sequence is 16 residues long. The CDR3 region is CASSLARGGSGSEQYF. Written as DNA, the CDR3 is TGTGCCAGCAGCTTAGCCCGGGGGGGATCCGGATCCGAGCAGTACTTC.

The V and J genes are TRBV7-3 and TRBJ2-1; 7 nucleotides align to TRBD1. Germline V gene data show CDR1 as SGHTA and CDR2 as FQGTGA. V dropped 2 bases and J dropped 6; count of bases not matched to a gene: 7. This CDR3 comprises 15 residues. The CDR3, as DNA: TGTGCCAGCAGCTTATACAGGGGAATGGGCAATGAGCAGTTCTTC. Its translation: CASSLYRGMGNEQFF.

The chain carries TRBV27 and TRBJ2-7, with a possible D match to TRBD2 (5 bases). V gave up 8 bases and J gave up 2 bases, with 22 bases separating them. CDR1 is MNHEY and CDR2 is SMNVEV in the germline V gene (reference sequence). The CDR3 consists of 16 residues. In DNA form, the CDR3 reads TGTGCCAGCGGGGTGGGGTGGGAAGCGGCTACCTACGAGCAGTACTTC. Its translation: CASGVGWEAATYEQYF.

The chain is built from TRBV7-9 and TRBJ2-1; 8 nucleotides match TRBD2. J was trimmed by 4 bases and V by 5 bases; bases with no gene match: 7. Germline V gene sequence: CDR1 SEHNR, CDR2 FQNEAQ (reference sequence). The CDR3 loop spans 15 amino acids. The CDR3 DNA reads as TGTGCCAGCAGCCGGAGCGGGAGCGTTTACAATGAGCAGTTCTTC. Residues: CASSRSGSVYNEQFF. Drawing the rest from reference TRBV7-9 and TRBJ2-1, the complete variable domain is DTGVSQNPRHKITKRGQNVTFRCDPISEHNRLYWYRQTLGQGPEFLTYFQNEAQLEKSRLLSDRFSAERPKGSFSTLEIQRTEQGDSAMYLCASSRSGSVYNEQFFGPGTRLTVL.

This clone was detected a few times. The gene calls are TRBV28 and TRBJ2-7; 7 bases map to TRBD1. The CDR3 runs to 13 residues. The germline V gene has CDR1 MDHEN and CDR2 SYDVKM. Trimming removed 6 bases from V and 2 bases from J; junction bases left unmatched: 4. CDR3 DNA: TGTGCCAGCAGAAGACAGGGACCCTACGAGCAGTACTTC. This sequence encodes CASRRQGPYEQYF.

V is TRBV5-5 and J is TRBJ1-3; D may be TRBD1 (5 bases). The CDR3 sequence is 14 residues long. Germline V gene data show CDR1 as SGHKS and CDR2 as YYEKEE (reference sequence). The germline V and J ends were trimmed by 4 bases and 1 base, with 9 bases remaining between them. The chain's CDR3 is CASSGGGSGNTIYF. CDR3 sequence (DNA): TGTGCCAGCAGCGGGGGAGGATCTGGAAACACCATATATTTT.

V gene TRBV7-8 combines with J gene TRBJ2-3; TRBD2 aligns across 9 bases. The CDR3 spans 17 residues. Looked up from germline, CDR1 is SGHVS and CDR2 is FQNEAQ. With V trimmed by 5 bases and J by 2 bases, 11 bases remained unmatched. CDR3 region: CASSRGGSGGITDTQYF. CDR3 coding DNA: TGTGCCAGCAGCCGAGGTGGGAGCGGGGGGATCACAGATACGCAGTATTTT.

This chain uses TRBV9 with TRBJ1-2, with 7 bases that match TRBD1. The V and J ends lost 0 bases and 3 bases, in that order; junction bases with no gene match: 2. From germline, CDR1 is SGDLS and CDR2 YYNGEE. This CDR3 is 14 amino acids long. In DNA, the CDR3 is TGTGCCAGCAGCGTAGAAGACAGGGACTATGGCTACACCTTC. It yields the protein CASSVEDRDYGYTF. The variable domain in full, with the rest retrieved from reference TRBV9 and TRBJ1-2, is DSGVTQTPKHLITATGQRVTLRCSPRSGDLSVYWYQQSLDQGLQFLIQYYNGEERAKGNILERFSAQQFPDLHSELNLSSLELGDSALYFCASSVEDRDYGYTFGSGTRLTVV.

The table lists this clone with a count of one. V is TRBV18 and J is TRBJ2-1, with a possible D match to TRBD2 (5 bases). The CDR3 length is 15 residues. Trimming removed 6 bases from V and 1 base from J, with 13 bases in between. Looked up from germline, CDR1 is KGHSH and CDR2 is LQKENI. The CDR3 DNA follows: TGTGCCAGCTCCCCCCCGGGAACGTCCTACAATGAGCAGTTCTTC. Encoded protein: CASSPPGTSYNEQFF.

DNA for the CDR3: TGTGCCAGCAGCGTGGGAACTAGTCAAGAGACCCAGTACTTC. The encoded protein is CASSVGTSQETQYF. V and J are TRBV9 and TRBJ2-5; D may be TRBD2 (5 bases). Germline CDR1 and CDR2: SGDLS and YYNGEE. Trimming pared 2 bases from V and 2 bases from J, leaving 10 bases between. The CDR3 contains 14 residues. The whole variable domain, remainder taken from reference TRBV9 and TRBJ2-5, is DSGVTQTPKHLITATGQRVTLRCSPRSGDLSVYWYQQSLDQGLQFLIQYYNGEERAKGNILERFSAQQFPDLHSELNLSSLELGDSALYFCASSVGTSQETQYFGPGTRLLVL.

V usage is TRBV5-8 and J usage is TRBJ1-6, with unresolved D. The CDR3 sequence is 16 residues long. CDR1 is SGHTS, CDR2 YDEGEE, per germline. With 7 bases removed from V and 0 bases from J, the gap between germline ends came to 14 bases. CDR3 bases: TGTGCCAGCGTACCCTCGGGGAACTCCTATAATTCACCCCTCCACTTT. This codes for CASVPSGNSYNSPLHF.

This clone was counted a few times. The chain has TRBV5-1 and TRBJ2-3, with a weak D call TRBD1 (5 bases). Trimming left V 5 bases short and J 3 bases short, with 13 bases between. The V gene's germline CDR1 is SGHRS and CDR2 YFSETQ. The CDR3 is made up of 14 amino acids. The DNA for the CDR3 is TGCGCCAGCAGACCGGAGACAGCAACAGATACGCAGTATTTT. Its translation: CASRPETATDTQYF.

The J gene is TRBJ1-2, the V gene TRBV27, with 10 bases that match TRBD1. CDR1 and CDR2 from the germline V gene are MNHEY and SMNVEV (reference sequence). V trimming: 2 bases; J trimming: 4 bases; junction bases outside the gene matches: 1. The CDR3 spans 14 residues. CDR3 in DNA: TGTGCCAGCAGTTTAGGACAGGGGGTCTATGGCTACACCTTC. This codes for CASSLGQGVYGYTF.